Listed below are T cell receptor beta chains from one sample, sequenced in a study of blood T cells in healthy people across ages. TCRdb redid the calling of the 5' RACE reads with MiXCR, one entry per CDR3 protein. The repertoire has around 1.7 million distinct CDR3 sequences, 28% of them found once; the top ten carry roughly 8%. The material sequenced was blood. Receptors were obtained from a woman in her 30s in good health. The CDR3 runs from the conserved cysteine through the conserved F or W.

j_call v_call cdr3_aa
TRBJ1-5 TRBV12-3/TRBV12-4 CASSVGTPSNQPQHF
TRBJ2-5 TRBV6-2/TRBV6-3 CASSYYGGREETQYF
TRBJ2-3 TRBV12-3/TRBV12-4 CASSLGVGATGEDTQYF
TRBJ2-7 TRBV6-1 CASSSNGQPPSEQYF
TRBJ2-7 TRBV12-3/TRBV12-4 CASSFGTSGFSYEQYF
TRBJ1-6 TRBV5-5 CASSDRERHSPLHF
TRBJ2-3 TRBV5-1 CASRSGSSGGNTDTQYF
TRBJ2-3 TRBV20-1 CSARLQAGPDTDTQYF
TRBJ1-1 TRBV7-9 CASSLGTGPNTEAFF
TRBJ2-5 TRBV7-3 CASSLSGTGGNEQYF
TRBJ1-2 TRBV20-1 CSAALQEFYGYTF
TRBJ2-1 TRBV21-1 CASSILADNEQFF
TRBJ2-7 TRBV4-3 CASSQGGAGFYEQYF
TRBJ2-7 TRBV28 CVSSRQRGTLYEQYF
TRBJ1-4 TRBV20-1 CSARDLANEKLFF
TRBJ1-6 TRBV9 CASRSTGSPLHF
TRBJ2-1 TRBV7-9 CASTNRGGIQFF
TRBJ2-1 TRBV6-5 CASSYIAGGNEQVF
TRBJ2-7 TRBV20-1 CSAFSQGGTYEQYF
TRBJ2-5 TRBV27 CASSDISGREKETRYF